The clone carrying this T cell receptor (beta chain) was seen once. Antigen unknown. Amplified material comprised TCR beta CDR3 regions derived from RNA transcripts. An opening RT-PCR round employed HTBI primers and preceded a second-round multiplex PCR. TCRdb re-called the multiplex PCR reads through MiXCR, storing one row per CDR3 protein. This sample has 300,000 or so distinct CDR3 sequences; roughly 16% occur once, and the top ten carry approximately 13%. The sample is drawn from a study of Graves' ophthalmopathy and Graves' hyperthyroidism. Study-wide findings and caveats: Sensitivity reached 55% to 71% and specificity under 85% when the model predicted ophthalmopathy progression.

The authors isolated PBMCs from 9.5 to 10 ml of fresh peripheral blood. The CDR3 is 15 residues long. J gave up 6 bases and V 4 bases, and 9 bases lay outside the gene matches. Germline values: CDR1 MNHEY, CDR2 SVGAGI. The chain is built from TRBV6-5 and TRBJ2-7, with 10 positions matching TRBD1. The sequenced sample was peripheral blood. This receptor was obtained from an adult man with Graves' ophthalmopathy. The CDR3 DNA reads as TGTGCCAGCAGTTCCGCCGGGACAGGGGTACGCGAGCAGTACTTC. Protein sequence: CASSSAGTGVREQYF.